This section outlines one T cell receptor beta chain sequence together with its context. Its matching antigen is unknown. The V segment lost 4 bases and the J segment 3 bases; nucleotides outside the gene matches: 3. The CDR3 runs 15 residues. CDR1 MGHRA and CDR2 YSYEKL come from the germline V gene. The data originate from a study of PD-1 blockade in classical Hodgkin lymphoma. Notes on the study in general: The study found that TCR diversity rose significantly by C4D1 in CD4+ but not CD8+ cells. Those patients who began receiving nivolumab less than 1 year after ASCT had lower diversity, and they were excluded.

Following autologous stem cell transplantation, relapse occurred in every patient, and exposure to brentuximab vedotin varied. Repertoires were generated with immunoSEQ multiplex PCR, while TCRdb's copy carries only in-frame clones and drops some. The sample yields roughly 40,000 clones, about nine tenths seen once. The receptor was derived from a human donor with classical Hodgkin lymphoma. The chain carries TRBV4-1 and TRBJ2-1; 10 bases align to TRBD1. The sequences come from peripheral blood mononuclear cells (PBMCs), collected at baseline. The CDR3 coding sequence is TGCGCCAGCAGCCGTGGGACAGGGGTCTACAATGAGCAGTTCTTC. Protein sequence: CASSRGTGVYNEQFF.